This TCR beta chain was profiled in a study of shared clonotypes between healthy human individuals. Here immunoSEQ multiplex PCR was the method, and the copy in TCRdb shows in-frame clones only, minus some. The sample has about 960,000 clones, over 60% seen once; the top ten hold nearly 1.5%. The CDR3 sequence is 13 residues long. Germline-derived CDR1 and CDR2 are SGHVS and FQNEAQ. With 5 bases removed from V and 0 bases from J, the gap between germline ends came to 7 bases. The V and J genes are TRBV7-8 and TRBJ1-1; D remains ambiguous. This TCR derives from a man between 18 and 35 years old in good health. The sequenced sample consisted of memory CD4+ T cells sorted from blood. The subset here: CD45RA-negative fraction. CDR3 in amino acids: CASSARVNTEAFF. The CDR3 bases are TGTGCCAGCAGCGCACGGGTGAACACTGAAGCTTTCTTT.